This T cell receptor (beta chain) was profiled in a study of shared clonotypes between healthy human individuals. DNA at approximately 200 ng, tens of thousands of T cell genomes, went into sorted-subset replicate PCRs. Assay: immunoSEQ multiplex PCR; the TCRdb copy retains only in-frame clones and omits some. The sample records about a million clones, 65% to 80% being singletons. Study-wide findings and caveats: It was the non-shared clonotypes that had lower generation probabilities than clonotypes shared by all four donors. Sampling included only blood; tissue repertoires likely differ.

Remarks on this clone: Its antigen remains unidentified.

V was pared by 4 bases and J by 3 bases, with 4 bases of the junction left unmatched. The CDR3 contains 14 residues. From germline, CDR1 is MNHNS and CDR2 SASEGT. Sequenced material: memory CD4+ T cells sorted from blood. Subset given: CD45RA-negative fraction. V and J are TRBV6-1 and TRBJ1-2, with 8 bases aligning to TRBD1. The clonotype comes from a man between 18 and 29 years old in good health. CDR3 nucleotides: TGTGCCAGCAGTGTGCAGACAGGGGACTATGGCTACACCTTC. This translates into CASSVQTGDYGYTF.